A single sample gave rise to the 4 T cell receptor beta chains below, sequenced in a study of blood T cell repertoires in COVID-19. Generated by immunoSEQ multiplex PCR, the TCRdb table keeps only in-frame clones and is missing some. The table shows some 120,000 clones, with 86% occurring only once. Sequenced input: peripheral blood. These receptors were obtained from a man aged 35 to 55 with acute or convalescent COVID-19.

This chain links TRBV30 with TRBJ1-4, with D possibly matching TRBD1 (5 bases). CDR1 is GTSNPN, CDR2 SVGIG, per germline (reference sequence). V was cut by 0 bases and J by 5 bases, with 25 bases left in between. The CDR3 extends over 19 amino acids. CDR3 bases: TGTGCCTGGAGTGTCGGCGACAGCGTCCTGAACCAACGAAATGAAAAACTGTTTTTT. It is translated as CAWSVGDSVLNQRNEKLFF.

The V call is TRBV5-5, the J call TRBJ2-7, with 11 nucleotides matching TRBD2. The CDR3 length is 15 residues. Germline assignment: CDR1 SGHKS and CDR2 YYEKEE (reference sequence). Trimming took 0 bases from V and 3 from J; bases not matched to a gene: 2. The CDR3 region is CASSLGTSGLYEQYF. CDR3 nucleotides: TGTGCCAGCAGCTTGGGGACTAGCGGGCTCTACGAGCAGTACTTC.

The genes are TRBV5-4 and TRBJ1-1; a possible D gene is TRBD1 (6 bases). Per germline, CDR1 SGHNT and CDR2 YYREEE (reference sequence). Trimming removed 2 bases from V and 2 bases from J, with 10 bases in between. CDR3 length: 14 residues. CDR3 loop: CASSLAQGNTEAFF. The CDR3 nucleotides are TGTGCCAGCAGCTTAGCACAGGGTAACACTGAAGCTTTCTTT.

The gene calls are TRBV6-1 and TRBJ2-7; D perhaps matches TRBD1 (6 bases). Germline assignment: CDR1 MNHNS and CDR2 SASEGT. CDR3 length: 15 amino acids. V was cut by 2 bases and J by 2 bases, with 13 bases left in between. The DNA of the CDR3 is TGTGCCAGCAGTGAATCAAGGGGGACCCCCTACGAGCAGTACTTC. Amino acids: CASSESRGTPYEQYF.